This T cell receptor beta chain was captured in a study of blood T cell repertoires in COVID-19. Whole-study context: COVID-19 samples, acute and convalescent, were from the United States, Italy and Spain. PBMCs, B-cell-depleted T cells, or T cells provided the cDNA or gDNA that made up the material.

Among Cohort 3 donors, those recovered had two negative PCRs, clearance, or symptom resolution. With V trimmed by 0 bases and J by 0 bases, 5 bases remained unmatched. CDR3 length: 17 amino acids. Germline V gene sequence: CDR1 SGHRS, CDR2 YFSETQ. Data came from immunoSEQ multiplex PCR; TCRdb stores just in-frame clones and leaves some out. The profile shows some 400,000 clones, around 87% of them singletons. Sequencing was performed on PBMCs or T cells enriched from blood (not recorded which). V is TRBV5-1 and J is TRBJ1-3; 8 bases fit TRBD1. This TCR was recovered from a man aged 25 to 40 who had recovered from COVID-19. Here the CDR3 DNA reads TGCGCCAGCAGCTTGGGACAGGGGCGGAACTCTGGAAACACCATATATTTT. Its translation: CASSLGQGRNSGNTIYF.